A single sample is the source of the 15 T cell receptor beta chains below, sequenced in a study of T cell responses to AZD1222 COVID-19 vaccine. Using immunoSEQ multiplex PCR, the repertoire was profiled, and TCRdb retains in-frame clones only, with some absent. The sample yields approximately 70,000 clones, about three quarters seen once. Material: peripheral blood, obtained 28 days after the second AZD1222 dose. Receptor source: an adult who received the AZD1222 COVID-19 vaccine.

The chain employs TRBV7-2 and TRBJ2-1; 8 bases agree with TRBD1. The junction had 5 bases not matched to a gene; V was cut back by 5 bases and J by 2 bases. Germline CDR1 is SGHTA and CDR2 is FQGNSA. This CDR3 has 15 amino acids. The CDR3 loop is CASSPMDRAYNEQFF. Here the CDR3 DNA reads TGTGCCAGCAGCCCAATGGACAGGGCCTACAATGAGCAGTTCTTC.

The J gene is TRBJ1-5, the V gene TRBV19; D is undetermined. V shed 6 bases and J shed 11 bases, with 20 bases lying between them. Germline loops: CDR1 LNHDA, CDR2 SQIVND (reference sequence). This CDR3 spans 14 amino acids. The CDR3 DNA follows: TGTGCCAGTAGCGCCGGGATTTTCCCTACAGCCCAGCATTTT. It codes for CASSAGIFPTAQHF.

The chain carries TRBV12-3 or TRBV12-4 and TRBJ2-1; 9 bases are shared with TRBD2. The CDR3 extends over 13 amino acids. J lost 8 bases, V lost 5 bases, and 4 bases had no gene match. The CDR3 nucleotides read TGTGCCAGCAGTACCGGGACTAGCTATGAGCAGTTCTTC. Protein product: CASSTGTSYEQFF.

This sequence joins TRBV30 and TRBJ1-2; a weak D match, TRBD1 (6 bases). Germline-derived CDR1 and CDR2 are GTSNPN and SVGIG (reference sequence). The V gene lost 5 bases and the J gene lost 7 bases, with 14 bases spanning the gap. CDR3 length equals 12 residues. In DNA, the CDR3 is TGTGCCTGGGACAGGCTTCACTCTGGCTACACCTTC. Protein product: CAWDRLHSGYTF.

In this sample, this clone turned up once. The rearrangement joins TRBV27 to TRBJ1-5; the D is unclear. In germline, CDR1 is MNHEY, CDR2 SMNVEV (reference sequence). V was pared by 10 bases and J by 0 bases, with 19 bases between. The CDR3 contains 16 residues. For the CDR3, the DNA is TGTGCCACCGCTCGGGTAGGGCACAATAGCAATCAGCCCCAGCATTTT. Its translation: CATARVGHNSNQPQHF.

Only a few counts were recorded for this clone. V is TRBV3-1 (or the pseudogene TRBV3-2) and J is TRBJ2-7; a weak D match, TRBD2 (7 bases). The CDR3 totals 16 residues. Germline CDR1 LGHDT, CDR2 YNNKEL (reference sequence). V dropped 0 bases and J dropped 7 bases, with 19 bases sitting between them. The CDR3 DNA sequence: TGTGCCAGCAGCCAAGAAAGGGGGGGACTCGACGGTGAGCAGTACTTC. It yields the protein CASSQERGGLDGEQYF.

This chain links TRBV29-1 with TRBJ2-1; TRBD2 matches 8 bases. Trimming cost V 5 bases and J 8 bases; bases outside gene matches: 11. Germline V gene data show CDR1 as SQVTM and CDR2 as ANQGSEA. The CDR3 is 14 residues long. The CDR3 sequence: CSVLGTSFVYEQFF. The CDR3 DNA is TGCAGCGTTCTAGGGACTAGTTTTGTCTATGAGCAGTTCTTC.

Concerning this clone itself: The junction does not match germline at one end; this may be a read error. This rearrangement joins TRBV7-7 to TRBJ1-3, with a weak D call TRBD1 (5 bases). Germline V gives CDR1 SSHAT, CDR2 FNYEAQ (reference sequence). CDR3 size: 15 residues. CDR3 in DNA: TGTGCTAGCAGCTTAGGCGAGGGGTCTGGAAACACCATATATTTT. It translates to CASSLGEGSGNTIYF.

This clone was recorded a few times. The J gene is TRBJ2-1, the V gene TRBV7-8; D remains unclear. This CDR3 spans 16 amino acids. Trimming stripped 4 bases from V and 0 bases from J, with 13 bases between. Germline loops: CDR1 SGHVS, CDR2 FQNEAQ. CDR3 nucleotide sequence: TGTGCCAGCAGCTCCAACACAGAGAGCTCCTACAATGAGCAGTTCTTC. It specifies CASSSNTESSYNEQFF. The full variable domain, with the rest looked up from reference TRBV7-8 and TRBJ2-1, is GAGVSQSPRYKVAKRGQDVALRCDPISGHVSLFWYQQALGQGPEFLTYFQNEAQLDKSGLPSDRFFAERPEGSVSTLKIQRTQQEDSAVYLCASSSNTESSYNEQFFGPGTRLTVL.

The CDR3 sequence is CASRWRLAGETGELFF. CDR3 sequence (DNA): TGTGCCAGCAGGTGGAGGCTAGCGGGAGAAACCGGGGAGCTGTTTTTT. The V gene is TRBV5-6, the J gene TRBJ2-2; 10 bases fit TRBD2. Germline V gene lookup returns CDR1 SGHDT and CDR2 YYEEEE. CDR3 length: 16 residues. Losses at the gene ends were 5 bases for V and 5 bases for J; bases not matched to a gene: 9.

The gene calls are TRBV6-5 and TRBJ1-5; tentatively, D is TRBD1 (6 bases). V shed 10 bases and J shed 4 bases, with 17 bases lying between them. This CDR3 comprises 14 residues. Germline V CDR1 and CDR2: MNHEY, SVGAGI. The CDR3 is CAILTGSGNQPQHF. The CDR3 DNA reads TGTGCCATCTTAACAGGGAGCGGAAATCAGCCCCAGCATTTT.

This clone was seen a single time. This chain uses TRBV29-1 with TRBJ1-2, with D tentatively TRBD1 (6 bases). The V end was cut by 8 bases, the J end by 4 bases, with 14 bases between. CDR3 length: 12 amino acids. From germline, CDR1 is SQVTM and CDR2 ANQGSEA. The CDR3 reads CSFADRVYGYTF. The DNA of the CDR3 is TGCAGCTTCGCGGACAGAGTCTATGGCTACACCTTC.

This clone was picked up a small number of times. The chain combines TRBV7-2 with TRBJ2-1; 12 bases agree with TRBD2. The germline V gene has CDR1 SGHTA and CDR2 FQGNSA. CDR3 length: 15 amino acids. With 5 bases clipped from V and 6 bases from J, the junction kept 5 bases outside the gene matches. DNA of the CDR3: TGTGCCAGCAGCGACCTAGCGGGGGGGATCAATGAGCAGTTCTTC. Its protein is CASSDLAGGINEQFF. The whole variable domain, remainder taken from reference TRBV7-2 and TRBJ2-1, is GAGVSQSPSNKVTEKGKDVELRCDPISGHTALYWYRQSLGQGLEFLIYFQGNSAPDKSGLPSDRFSAERTGGSVSTLTIQRTQQEDSAVYLCASSDLAGGINEQFFGPGTRLTVL.

The chain has TRBV2 and TRBJ2-7; TRBD1 agrees at 8 bases. The CDR3 contains 13 residues. V lost 5 bases to trimming and J lost 7 bases; unmatched junction nucleotides: 7. Per the germline V gene, CDR1 is SNHLY and CDR2 is FYNNEI. CDR3 sequence: CASSTDRAEEQYF. The CDR3 DNA reads as TGTGCCAGCAGTACGGACAGGGCTGAAGAGCAGTACTTC.

The J gene is TRBJ1-2, the V gene TRBV29-1, with a tentative D call TRBD1 (5 bases). The germline V and J ends were trimmed by 1 base and 1 base, with 13 bases remaining between them. CDR3 size: 15 residues. Per germline, CDR1 SQVTM and CDR2 ANQGSEA. The CDR3 is CSVEVPKQVNYGYTF. The CDR3 DNA reads as TGCAGCGTTGAAGTCCCGAAACAGGTTAACTATGGCTACACCTTC.